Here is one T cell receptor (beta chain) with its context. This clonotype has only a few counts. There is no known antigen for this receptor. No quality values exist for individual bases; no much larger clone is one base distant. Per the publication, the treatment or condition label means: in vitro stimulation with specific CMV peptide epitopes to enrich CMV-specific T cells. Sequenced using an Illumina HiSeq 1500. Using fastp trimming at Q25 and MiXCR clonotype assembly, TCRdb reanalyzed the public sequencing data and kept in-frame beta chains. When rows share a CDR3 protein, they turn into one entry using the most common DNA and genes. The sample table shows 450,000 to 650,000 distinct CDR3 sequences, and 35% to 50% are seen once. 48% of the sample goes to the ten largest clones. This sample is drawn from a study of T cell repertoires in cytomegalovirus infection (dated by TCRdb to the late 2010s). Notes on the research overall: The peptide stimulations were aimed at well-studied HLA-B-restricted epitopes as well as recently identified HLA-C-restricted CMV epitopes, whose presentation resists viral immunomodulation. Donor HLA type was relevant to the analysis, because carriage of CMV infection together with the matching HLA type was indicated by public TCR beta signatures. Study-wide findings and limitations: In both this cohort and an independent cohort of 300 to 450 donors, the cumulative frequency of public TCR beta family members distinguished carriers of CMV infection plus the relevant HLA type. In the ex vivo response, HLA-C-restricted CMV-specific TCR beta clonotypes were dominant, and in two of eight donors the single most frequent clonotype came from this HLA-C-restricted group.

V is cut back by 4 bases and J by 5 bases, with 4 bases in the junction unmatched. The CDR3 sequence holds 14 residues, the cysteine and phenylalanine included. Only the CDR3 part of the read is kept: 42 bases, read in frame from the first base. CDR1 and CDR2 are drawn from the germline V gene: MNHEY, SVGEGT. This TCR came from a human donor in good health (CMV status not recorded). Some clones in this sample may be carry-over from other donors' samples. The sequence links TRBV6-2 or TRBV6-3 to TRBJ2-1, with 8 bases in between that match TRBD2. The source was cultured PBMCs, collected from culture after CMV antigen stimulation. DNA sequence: TGTGCCAGCAGTTCCCGACTAGCGCACAATGAGCAGTTCTTC. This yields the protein CASSSRLAHNEQFF.